This T cell receptor beta chain was captured by sequencing in a study of blood T cell repertoires in COVID-19. Turning to the study itself: Samples came from the United States, Italy and Spain, spanning acute and convalescent COVID-19. T cells, B-cell-depleted T cells, or PBMCs supplied cDNA or gDNA.

CDR1 is LNHDA and CDR2 is SQIVND in the germline V gene (reference sequence). Unmatched junction bases numbered 3, after V lost 2 bases and J lost 4 bases. The CDR3 has 15 amino acids. Profiled with immunoSEQ multiplex PCR; TCRdb holds only in-frame clones, not every one. The table shows 150,000 to 200,000 clones, with about 85% occurring only once. This sequence joins TRBV19 and TRBJ2-2; the match to TRBD1 covers 8 bases. Sequencing input: peripheral blood. This receptor was identified in a man aged 60 to 75 with acute or convalescent COVID-19. In DNA, the CDR3 is TGTGCCAGTAGTATACAGGGGGCCCGCACCGGGGAGCTGTTTTTT. This sequence encodes CASSIQGARTGELFF.